A selection of T cell receptor beta chains follows, all from one sample in a study of cytomegalovirus exposure and HLA in healthy donors. Clones were read by immunoSEQ multiplex PCR, and TCRdb kept only the in-frame ones, dropping some. The repertoire consists of more than 85,000 clones, with roughly nine tenths occurring once and the leading ten covering around 2%. The sample consisted of PBMCs. Receptor source: a woman aged 18-29 years in good health and CMV-seronegative. Both conserved end residues are part of each CDR3.

v_gene | CDR3aa
TRBV4-2 | CASSQGQGATEAFF
TRBV30 | CAWSSDRGPGNTIYF
TRBV11-3 | CASSLTGTGSYEQYF
TRBV28 | CASSFKGQGHEQYF
TRBV7-2 | CASSNRQGNQPQHF
TRBV5-1 | CASSPRTENTGELFF
TRBV5-4 | CASSRTNLLSF
TRBV5-1 | CASSLAKTGIAYEQYF
TRBV27 | CASSFGQGMAYEQYF
TRBV6-4 | CASSEQGAGSGANVLTF
TRBV6-1 | CASSENSGSSYEQYF
TRBV29-1 | CSVKRTGAYEQYF
TRBV27 | CASSLSFLPGQGPTEQYF
TRBV15 | CATSSSRWTEAFF
TRBV2 | CASSRLAGIGGGELFF
TRBV7-3 | CASSLSFGAYEQYF
TRBV27 | CASSPLAGPYNEQFF
TRBV5-1 | CASSLQGRETQYF
TRBV25-1 | CASAGYEQYF
TRBV7-6 | CASSQPMTSGSTDTQYF
TRBV6-7 | CASSYPPGGLKQPQHF
TRBV28 | CASRAHRGRRNTEAFF
TRBV10-3 | CAIRDDTRNEQFF
TRBV28 | CASSHNQPQHF
TRBV7-6 | CASSLFQREPPKVNEQFF
TRBV27 | CASSSITGATNEKLFF
TRBV23-1 | CASSLKQAHRRTSGLFGETQYF
TRBV4-1 | CASSQYAGMSTDTQYF
TRBV28 | CASSSWVGTSGSYEQYF